One sample yielded the 18 T cell receptor beta chains listed below, sequenced in a study of T cell changes during pregnancy in multiple sclerosis. Repertoires were generated with immunoSEQ multiplex PCR, while TCRdb's copy carries only in-frame clones and drops some. Of about 68,000 clones detected, 92% appear once; the ten largest clones hold 1.1% to 1.5%. Sample: peripheral blood, taken in the second trimester of pregnancy. The receptor source for this set is a female donor in good health, enrolled as a control in a pregnancy study.

Note on this clone: Other nucleotide sequences in the sample specify the same CDR3. The chain joins TRBV30 to TRBJ1-2; D is ambiguous. Germline V CDR1 and CDR2: GTSNPN, SVGIG (reference sequence). The V end was cut by 0 bases, the J end by 1 base, with 6 bases between. The CDR3 totals 13 residues. In nucleotides, the CDR3 is TGTGCCTGGAGTGTAAGCCTTAACTATGGCTACACCTTC. This sequence encodes CAWSVSLNYGYTF.

The V and J genes are TRBV28 and TRBJ2-7, with 9 bases identical to TRBD1. From germline, CDR1 is MDHEN and CDR2 SYDVKM. Trimming cost V 6 bases and J 0 bases; bases outside gene matches: 6. There are 15 residues in the CDR3. CDR3 nucleotides: TGTGCCAGCAGCCCAGCGACAGGGGGCTCCTACGAGCAGTACTTC. It codes for CASSPATGGSYEQYF.

This rearrangement joins TRBV5-1 to TRBJ1-3; tentatively, D is TRBD1 (6 bases). Germline-derived CDR1 and CDR2 are SGHRS and YFSETQ. There are 16 residues in the CDR3. V gave up 3 bases and J gave up 0 bases, with 13 bases separating them. Written as DNA, the CDR3 is TGCGCCAGCAGCTCCAAACAGGGCTACTCTGGAAACACCATATATTTT. Its protein product is CASSSKQGYSGNTIYF.

The chain has TRBV30 and TRBJ2-3, with no clear D. The V end was cut by 5 bases, the J end by 6 bases, with 21 bases between. The CDR3 runs to 15 residues. From germline, CDR1 is GTSNPN and CDR2 SVGIG (reference sequence). CDR3 bases: TGTGCCTGGCGCAGGCAGCATCTGATTCCGGATACGCAGTATTTT. It is translated as CAWRRQHLIPDTQYF.

The chain links TRBV5-6 to TRBJ1-5, with 9 bases lining up with TRBD1. The germline CDR1 and CDR2 sequences are SGHDT and YYEEEE. The CDR3 consists of 14 residues. Losses at the gene ends were 4 bases for V and 5 bases for J; bases not matched to a gene: 4. DNA for the CDR3: TGTGCCAGCAGCGTACAGGGGGCCGATCAGCCCCAGCATTTT. Amino acids: CASSVQGADQPQHF.

The CDR3 region has the DNA TGCAGCGTCTCTAGCGGACCTTTCTCCTACGAGCAGTACTTC. Translation gives CSVSSGPFSYEQYF. This chain connects TRBV29-1 to TRBJ2-7, with 7 bases aligning to TRBD2. The CDR3 is 14 residues long. In germline, CDR1 is SQVTM, CDR2 ANQGSEA. J was trimmed by 0 bases and V by 6 bases; bases with no gene match: 8.

On this clone: Compared with germline, one end of the junction differs, possibly owing to a read error. The chain carries TRBV7-7 and TRBJ2-3, with a weak D call TRBD2 (7 bases). This CDR3 has 17 amino acids. The germline gives CDR1 SSHAT, CDR2 FNYEAQ (reference sequence). The CDR3 is CASSLGGGAGTSDTQYF. CDR3 DNA: TGTGCTAGCAGCTTGGGGGGGGGCGCGGGTACGTCAGATACGCAGTATTTT.

This chain uses TRBV7-9 with TRBJ2-3, with a weak D call TRBD2 (5 bases). With 10 bases removed from V and 0 bases from J, the gap between germline ends came to 23 bases. The CDR3 sequence is 17 residues long. Germline V lookup: CDR1 SEHNR, CDR2 FQNEAQ (reference sequence). The CDR3 loop is CAMDSLRPLSSTDTQYF. DNA of the CDR3: TGTGCCATGGACTCTCTACGGCCACTCTCTAGCACAGATACGCAGTATTTT.

The chain recombines TRBV27 with TRBJ1-1; 9 nucleotides agree with TRBD1. CDR1 MNHEY and CDR2 SMNVEV come from the germline V gene (reference sequence). The ends lost 10 bases at V and 5 bases at J; junction bases unmatched: 11. The CDR3 is made up of 14 amino acids. The CDR3 spells CATRPGQGGTEAFF. The CDR3 DNA follows: TGTGCCACCCGTCCGGGACAGGGTGGAACTGAAGCTTTCTTT.

The V and J genes are TRBV25-1 and TRBJ2-3; D might be TRBD2 (5 bases). The CDR3 contains 16 residues. Germline CDR1 reads MGHDK; CDR2 reads SYGVNS. V dropped 3 bases and J dropped 0 bases, with 13 bases sitting between them. As DNA, the CDR3 is TGTGCCAGCAGTGAGGACGGGGTGGACAGCACAGATACGCAGTATTTT. Encoded protein: CASSEDGVDSTDTQYF. The full variable domain, rest sourced from reference TRBV25-1 and TRBJ2-3, is EADIYQTPRYLVIGTGKKITLECSQTMGHDKMYWYQQDPGMELHLIHYSYGVNSTEKGDLSSESTVSRIRTEHFPLTLESARPSHTSQYLCASSEDGVDSTDTQYFGPGTRLTVL.

The genes are TRBV5-1 and TRBJ2-3; tentatively, D is TRBD2 (6 bases). The CDR3 has 15 amino acids. Germline-derived CDR1 and CDR2 are SGHRS and YFSETQ. V was shortened by 6 bases and J by 4 bases, with 18 bases between the two germline ends. The CDR3 is CASKSSVENPDTQYF. Here the CDR3 DNA reads TGCGCCAGCAAATCTAGCGTGGAGAACCCAGATACGCAGTATTTT.

The chain joins TRBV7-3 to TRBJ1-1; 8 bases agree with TRBD1. Germline V gene lookup returns CDR1 SGHTA and CDR2 FQGTGA. Trimming at V came to 7 bases and at J to 1 base, leaving 5 bases not matched to a gene. This CDR3 has 14 amino acids. The CDR3 spells CASTSGTGNTEAFF. The DNA for the CDR3 is TGTGCCAGCACGTCCGGGACAGGGAACACTGAAGCTTTCTTT.

The gene calls are TRBV27 and TRBJ1-2; D might be TRBD1 (5 bases). V was trimmed by 3 bases and J by 5 bases, leaving 19 bases between them. Germline CDR1 MNHEY, CDR2 SMNVEV (reference sequence). The CDR3 covers 16 residues. Here the CDR3 reads CASSFLGGTGTYGYTF. The CDR3 region has the DNA TGTGCCAGCAGTTTTTTAGGCGGGACGGGGACGTATGGCTACACCTTC.

The chain links TRBV23-1 to TRBJ2-7, with TRBD1 identical over 7 bases. TRBV23-1 is noted as an ORF with a role that remains uncertain. Losses at the gene ends were 2 bases for V and 5 bases for J; bases not matched to a gene: 12. This CDR3 region has 16 residues. In DNA form, the CDR3 reads TGCGCCAGCAGTCAAACGAGACAGGGAAGTAGGGACGAGCAGTACTTC. Translating it yields CASSQTRQGSRDEQYF.

CDR3 DNA sequence: TGTGCCAGCAGCCCTGGTAGCTGGTCGGACGAGCAGTACTTC. Its translation is CASSPGSWSDEQYF. This rearrangement joins TRBV9 to TRBJ2-7; no clear D. V shed 4 bases and J shed 5 bases, with 16 bases lying between them. CDR1 is SGDLS, CDR2 YYNGEE, per germline. There are 14 residues in the CDR3.

Here the CDR3 reads CASRRSQGTGELFF. For the CDR3, the DNA is TGTGCCAGCAGGCGATCCCAGGGGACCGGGGAGCTGTTTTTT. The V and J genes are TRBV11-3 and TRBJ2-2; D may be TRBD1 (6 bases). Trimming cost V 6 bases and J 5 bases, with 13 bases left between them. This CDR3 has 14 residues. Germline values: CDR1 SGHNT, CDR2 YENEEA.

V and J are TRBV4-1 and TRBJ2-7; 11 bases agree with TRBD2. Germline assignment: CDR1 MGHRA and CDR2 YSYEKL. This CDR3 is built from 15 residues. J gave up 2 bases and V 4 bases, and 4 bases lay outside the gene matches. In DNA form, the CDR3 reads TGCGCCAGCAGCCCACTAGCGGGGGCGACCTACGAGCAGTACTTC. This gives the protein CASSPLAGATYEQYF.

V gene TRBV10-3 combines with J gene TRBJ1-1, with D perhaps matching TRBD1 (6 bases). Trimming took 0 bases from V and 11 from J, leaving 22 bases between them. The germline V gene encodes CDR1 ENHRY and CDR2 SYGVKD. The CDR3 contains 16 residues. The CDR3 protein is CAISESSGKGVVSAFF. The CDR3 region has the DNA TGTGCCATCAGTGAGTCGAGCGGGAAGGGGGTTGTATCTGCTTTCTTT.